This T cell receptor beta chain was captured in a study of prognosis after radiotherapy for stage I lung cancer. Study background: Following radiotherapy, four patients went on to present distant metastases at a median of 7 months, and more than 12 exhibited no significant progression.

In this sample, this clonotype turned up many times. The antigen is undetermined. The study's findings and limits: Reportedly, metastasis status was linked to differences in TRBV and TRBJ usage frequencies. Patients with distant metastases had lower Shannon entropy after stereotactic body radiation therapy.

Prior chemotherapy, radiotherapy and other malignancies were absent; CT and PET/CT showed node-negative disease. Genomic DNA yielded TCR beta CDR3, amplified by two-round multiplex PCR. It was primers specific to each TRBV and TRBJ gene that first-round PCR used. TCRdb reanalysed the multiplex PCR reads using MiXCR and keeps one entry per CDR3 protein. The sample consists of tens of thousands of distinct CDR3 sequences, around 31% of them appearing once. The origin of this receptor is a donor aged 50 or older with non-small cell lung cancer. This specimen was PBMCs, taken before or after stereotactic body radiation therapy (not recorded which).

The CDR3 nucleotides read TGTGCCTGGACCTGGGCTGGGGATGGCTACACCTTC. As protein: CAWTWAGDGYTF. The chain employs TRBV30 and TRBJ1-2; D gene ambiguous. This CDR3 spans 12 amino acids. The germline V gene has CDR1 GTSNPN and CDR2 SVGIG (reference sequence). V dropped 4 bases and J dropped 6 bases, with 12 bases sitting between them.